The clone carrying this T cell receptor beta chain turned up a few times. The antigen is undetermined. The source of the sample is a study of PD-1 blockade in classical Hodgkin lymphoma. Findings of the study overall: Compared with healthy donors, newly diagnosed patients reportedly showed lower baseline TCR diversity.

From germline, CDR1 is SGHRS and CDR2 YFSETQ. The V segment lost 0 bases and the J segment 1 base; nucleotides outside the gene matches: 3. The CDR3 is 16 residues long. Clones were read by immunoSEQ multiplex PCR, and TCRdb kept only the in-frame ones, dropping some. The sample has 70,000 or so clones; nearly 95% are singletons. As to time point: newly diagnosed, previously untreated cHL patient sample. Comparison used PBMCs from newly diagnosed, untreated classical Hodgkin lymphoma. This sequence was found in a human donor with classical Hodgkin lymphoma. Sequenced: peripheral blood mononuclear cells (PBMCs). The rearrangement uses TRBV5-1 and TRBJ2-2; 7 bases match TRBD2. The CDR3 sequence is CASSLGGLQNTGELFF. CDR3 DNA: TGCGCCAGCAGCTTGGGGGGACTACAGAACACCGGGGAGCTGTTTTTT.